The TCR beta chain described here comes from a study of blood T cell repertoires in COVID-19. Looking at the study overall: The samples span acute and convalescent COVID-19 from the United States, Italy and Spain. In each case, the material was cDNA or gDNA derived from T cells, B-cell-depleted T cells, or PBMCs.

Seattle's cohort entered during active infection and was followed longitudinally. Authors' data handling: Nucleated cell number was recorded as an estimate derived from reference gene primer amplification. TCRdb's table, derived via immunoSEQ multiplex PCR, lists solely in-frame clones and lacks some. Clone size and V and J calls were adopted from that table, with D and trimming inferred from the DNA. Here the sample spans 120,000 to 150,000 clones, about nine tenths being singletons. The length of the CDR3 is 18 residues. CDR1 and CDR2 (germline): SGHDT, YYEEEE. V was cut by 6 bases and J by 0 bases, with 24 bases left in between.

This TCR was sampled from a human donor with COVID-19, enrolled during active disease. The donor label of this sample is uncertain. Sample: peripheral blood. J is TRBJ1-1 and V is TRBV5-6; no clear D gene. This CDR3 reads CASIFRSGLGGMNTEAFF. The DNA for the CDR3 is TGTGCCAGCATCTTTAGGTCCGGCCTTGGAGGCATGAACACTGAAGCTTTCTTT.